Detailed here is one T cell receptor beta chain. Its specificity is unknown. Specified time point: week 23, last vaccination. Vaccination comprised doses that each held 300 ug of mutant IDH1 20-mer peptide, plus topical imiquimod. The assay was immunoSEQ multiplex PCR, and TCRdb's table has in-frame clones only and misses some. The sample yields tens of thousands of clones, around 93% seen once. The V end was cut by 0 bases, the J end by 7 bases, with 12 bases between. This CDR3 is built from 14 residues. CDR1 and CDR2 from the germline V gene are LGHNA and YNFKEQ. The sample belongs to a study of a mutant IDH1 vaccine in newly diagnosed glioma. About the study: Standard pretreatment was either radiotherapy, temozolomide, or, for most, radiochemotherapy with temozolomide.

The receptor comes from a middle-aged man with glioma. The genes are TRBV4-2 and TRBJ1-2; no definite D call. Sample: PBMCs, taken from a glioma patient whose treatment included an IDH1 peptide vaccine. The CDR3 DNA is TGTGCCAGCAGCCAAGAACTCCCGGTCGGTGGCTACACCTTC. This sequence encodes CASSQELPVGGYTF.